The T cell receptor beta chain described here comes from a study of blood T cells in healthy people across ages. Per sample, a minimum of 7 million PBMCs were isolated. Concerning this clonotype itself: Its matching antigen is unknown.

V lost 3 bases, J lost 7 bases, and 8 bases stayed unmatched. Germline-derived CDR1 and CDR2 are SQVTM and ANQGSEA. The CDR3 extends over 14 amino acids. Combining a sample-barcoded 5' primer with a J-beta primer mix, a second PCR ran for 7 to 11 cycles. A template-switch adaptor containing 12 random nucleotides labeled each cDNA molecule. Researchers report that each sample yielded at least 3 million CDR3-containing paired-end reads. TCRdb processed the 5' RACE reads anew with MiXCR; each CDR3 protein has one entry. This table has around 1,600,000 distinct CDR3 sequences, approximately 42% appearing once. Study results and limitations: Long-lived and aged donors differed, with more naive CD4+ cells and higher diversity in the long-lived.

Material for sequencing was blood. The J gene is TRBJ2-1, the V gene TRBV29-1; TRBD2 matches 8 bases. This receptor was taken from a woman in her late teens or twenties in good health. The CDR3 nucleotides read TGCAGCGTTGATGTCGGGGGGGCGAATAATGAGCAGTTCTTC. Encoded protein: CSVDVGGANNEQFF.